This T cell receptor (beta chain) came from a study of coeliac disease. Data came from immunoSEQ multiplex PCR; TCRdb stores just in-frame clones and leaves some out. The sample includes some 3,300 clones, over 60% of them seen just once. After removal of 3 bases from V and 6 bases from J, the junction contained 21 bases not matched to a gene. Germline CDR1 is MNHEY and CDR2 is SMNVEV (reference sequence). This CDR3 has 19 residues. The source is an elderly man without celiac disease. Sequenced: lymphocytes from the gut lamina propria. V gene TRBV27 combines with J gene TRBJ2-7, with 9 bases that match TRBD1. CDR3 DNA: TGTGCCAGCAGTTTGGGCTTACCGGGACAGGGTTTGGTGGTAGGCGAGCAGTACTTC. The encoded protein is CASSLGLPGQGLVVGEQYF.